These 29 T cell receptor beta chains were all obtained from the same sample, sequenced in a study of CD8+ T cells in alopecia areata. After isolation, RNA underwent reverse transcription to generate cDNA as the sequencing template. Measured with immunoSEQ multiplex PCR; TCRdb has only the in-frame clones, and not every one. Observed in the sample are roughly 110,000 clones, none of them singletons. Sample: lesional skin. The source of these receptors is a C3H/HeJ mouse with alopecia areata. The strain is characterized by the MHC haplotype H2-k.

This clone came up a few times. Gene names are the mouse ones. The CDR3 is cut off 4 residues early in the read; its end comes from the germline J gene. The chain combines TRBV19 with TRBJ2-5; 7 bases match TRBD1. Per germline, CDR1 FNHDT and CDR2 SITEND (reference sequence). With 3 bases clipped from V and 2 bases from J, the junction kept 6 bases outside the gene matches. CDR3 length: 15 residues. The part of the CDR3 DNA that was read is TGTGCCAGCAGTAACGCCGACAGGGTCCAAGAC. This translates into CASSNADRVQD. The whole CDR3 reads CASSNADRVQDTQYF.

This clone was seen more than once but under ten times. Gene names follow the mouse nomenclature. The CDR3 end is not reached by the read, which stops 4 residues before it; the germline J gene fills it in. The genes are TRBV19 and TRBJ2-2; 14 nucleotides line up with TRBD2. This CDR3 contains 18 residues. Germline V lookup: CDR1 FNHDT, CDR2 SITEND (reference sequence). V shed 0 bases and J 3 bases; nucleotides not matched to a gene: 4. CDR3 sequence reads: CASSIGDWGGPDTGQLYF. The sequenced part of the CDR3 DNA is TGTGCCAGCAGTATAGGGGACTGGGGGGGCCCCGACACCGGG.

In this sample, this clone turned up a few times. Germline and genes here are mouse. The missing CDR3 end, 4 residues past where the read stops, is filled in from the germline J gene. V gene TRBV19 combines with J gene TRBJ1-2; 12 positions agree with TRBD1. The ends lost 4 bases at V and 2 bases at J; junction bases unmatched: 3. CDR1 is FNHDT and CDR2 is SITEND in the germline V gene (reference sequence). CDR3 length: 15 residues. The CDR3 sequence is CASSGTGGANSDYTF. CDR3 bases read: TGTGCCAGCAGTGGGACAGGGGGCGCGAACTCC.

Points on this clone: Genes here carry mouse names. The read ends 4 residues shy of where the CDR3 ends; the end is completed using the germline J gene. The V gene is TRBV13-2, the J gene TRBJ2-1; 11 bases match TRBD2. The germline CDR1 and CDR2 sequences are NNHNN and SYGAGS (reference sequence). J was trimmed by 6 bases and V by 1 base; bases with no gene match: 3. The CDR3 totals 15 residues. The covered CDR3 bases are TGTGCCAGCGGTGATCGACTGGGGGGGAGTGCT. This gives the protein CASGDRLGGSA. The entire CDR3 protein reads CASGDRLGGSAEQFF.

Concerning this clone itself: The genes and germline here are from mouse. The observed sequence ends 4 residues before the CDR3 terminus, with the missing tail filled in from the germline J gene. The V and J genes are TRBV13-3 and TRBJ2-3, with D perhaps TRBD1 (7 bases). There are 16 residues in the CDR3. CDR1 is NNHDY and CDR2 is SYVADS in the germline V gene. V lost 2 bases, J lost 2 bases, and 15 bases lay in between. This CDR3 reads CASSEPGRGDAETLYF. The DNA read from the CDR3 is TGTGCCAGCAGTGAGCCGGGCAGGGGGGATGCAGAA.

This clone came up a few times. Genes and germline come from the mouse. The CDR3 end falls 4 residues outside the read, so it is completed with the germline J gene. The same CDR3 also results from other DNA sequences found in this sample. The chain employs TRBV13-3 and TRBJ1-4; 12 bases line up with TRBD1. The V segment lost 5 bases and the J segment 5 bases; nucleotides outside the gene matches: 7. CDR1 and CDR2 from the germline V gene are NNHDY and SYVADS. The CDR3 is 16 residues long. CDR3 bases read: TGTGCCAGCAGCCCTGGGACAGGGGGCGCGAACGAA. It codes for CASSPGTGGANE. The entire CDR3 sequence reads CASSPGTGGANERLFF.

About this clone: Gene names are the mouse ones. The CDR3 end lies 4 residues beyond the end of the read and is filled in from the germline J gene. This rearrangement joins TRBV2 to TRBJ1-4, with D possibly TRBD1 on 6 matching bases. Per germline, CDR1 LGHNA and CDR2 YSYQKL. CDR3 size: 15 residues. The V gene lost 1 base and the J gene lost 5 bases, with 11 bases spanning the gap. The CDR3 reads CASSQVGTKNERLFF. The sequenced part of the CDR3 DNA is TGTGCCAGCAGCCAAGTTGGGACAAAAAACGAA.

This clone was found a few times. The gene names given are mouse names. The read halts 4 residues ahead of the CDR3 end, with the missing end drawn from the germline J gene. V usage is TRBV14 and J usage is TRBJ1-4, with D tentatively TRBD1 (6 bases). Germline loops: CDR1 SGHDT, CDR2 FRDEAV. V lost 1 base, J lost 2 bases, and 6 bases lay in between. This CDR3 contains 14 residues. The CDR3 sequence is CASSFQGSNERLFF. The covered CDR3 bases are TGTGCCAGCAGTTTCCAGGGGTCCAACGAA.

This clone appeared a few times. Gene names denote mouse genes. Read data end 4 residues before the CDR3 end; the end is taken from the germline J gene. V usage is TRBV13-1 and J usage is TRBJ1-4, with 7 bases aligning to TRBD1. V dropped 0 bases and J dropped 0; count of bases not matched to a gene: 2. Germline loops: CDR1 NSHNY, CDR2 SYGAGN. The CDR3 has 16 amino acids. The CDR3 bases that were read are TGTGCCAGCAGTGATGCAGGGGGGTTTTCCAACGAA. Residues: CASSDAGGFSNE. The complete CDR3 reads CASSDAGGFSNERLFF. The full variable domain, completed using reference TRBV13-1 and TRBJ1-4, is EAAVTQSPRNKVTVTGGNVTLSCRQTNSHNYMYWYRQDTGHGLRLIHYSYGAGNLRIGDVPDGYKATRTTQEDFFLLLELASPSQTSLYFCASSDAGGFSNERLFFGHGTKLSVL.

Only a few counts were recorded for this clone. The genes are named according to mouse. The CDR3 goes on 4 residues after the read ends, and that part is filled in from the germline J gene. The V gene is TRBV13-3, the J gene TRBJ1-1; possible D gene TRBD1, 6 bases. Germline V lookup: CDR1 NNHDY, CDR2 SYVADS. The CDR3 spans 13 residues. Here the CDR3 reads CASSVRGQTEVFF. CDR3 bases read: TGTGCCAGCAGTGTCCGGGGACAAACA.

This clone turned up a few times. Mouse germline and gene names are used. The missing CDR3 end, 4 residues past where the read stops, is filled in from the germline J gene. Other nucleotide sequences in the sample specify the same CDR3. The chain uses TRBV13-3 and TRBJ2-5, with 7 bases aligning to TRBD2. In germline, CDR1 is NNHDY, CDR2 SYVADS. The CDR3 is 14 residues long. CDR3: CASSERGGEDTQYF. Partial CDR3 DNA: TGTGCCAGCAGTGAACGGGGGGGGGAAGAC.

This clone occurred a few times. The gene names given are mouse names. The CDR3 is cut off 4 residues early in the read; its end comes from the germline J gene. The rearrangement links TRBV13-1 to TRBJ2-3; 12 positions agree with TRBD2. Germline CDR1 NSHNY, CDR2 SYGAGN. Trimming took 0 bases from V and 0 from J; bases not matched to a gene: 5. The CDR3 totals 18 residues. The part of the CDR3 DNA that was read is TGTGCCAGCAGTGATGACGGGACTGGGGGGCCTAGTGCAGAA. Its translation is CASSDDGTGGPSAE. The whole CDR3 reads CASSDDGTGGPSAETLYF.

This clone has a handful of counts. Gene names refer to mouse genes. The CDR3 is cut off 4 residues early in the read; its end comes from the germline J gene. The rearrangement joins TRBV13-3 to TRBJ1-2; perhaps TRBD1 as D (5 bases). V lost 3 bases and J lost 2, with 14 bases in between. Germline lookup yields CDR1 NNHDY and CDR2 SYVADS. The length of the CDR3 is 15 residues. The CDR3 DNA, read in part, is TGTGCCAGCAGTGGGACGGGGGGGAGGAACTCC. Translating gives CASSGTGGRNS. The complete CDR3 reads CASSGTGGRNSDYTF.

This clone was seen more than once but under ten times. Mouse gene names and germline throughout. The DNA read from the CDR3 is TGTGCCAGCGGTGATGGAGAGGGGTGGAACTCC. Protein sequence: CASGDGEGWNS. The CDR3 as a whole reads CASGDGEGWNSDYTF. The V call is TRBV13-2, the J call TRBJ1-2; TRBD1 is a possible D gene (5 bases). The CDR3 goes on 4 residues after the read ends, and that part is filled in from the germline J gene. V was cut by 0 bases and J by 2 bases, with 11 bases left in between. This CDR3 comprises 15 residues. Germline assignment: CDR1 NNHNN and CDR2 SYGAGS (reference sequence).

This clone was counted many times. DNA and listed protein disagree at residue 12, so the protein shown here was translated from the DNA. Any gene name here is a mouse gene name. The read finishes 3 residues shy of the CDR3 end, and the germline J gene is used to complete it. V usage is TRBV13-3 and J usage is TRBJ1-6, with 9 bases matching TRBD1. TRBJ1-6 is an open reading frame, and its role is uncertain. Germline lookup yields CDR1 NNHDY and CDR2 SYVADS. CDR3 size: 15 residues. The trim removed 3 bases at V and 6 bases at J, leaving 4 bases unmatched. This CDR3 is CASSVRDRVNSPLYF. CDR3 bases read: TGTGCCAGCAGTGTCCGGGACAGGGTTAATTCGCCC.

To note about this clone: Here the gene names and germline are mouse. From the germline J gene comes the end of the CDR3, since the read stops 4 residues before it. The chain couples TRBV13-3 to TRBJ2-1; 12 bases are shared with TRBD2. The CDR3 is made up of 15 amino acids. CDR1 and CDR2 from the germline V gene are NNHDY and SYVADS. The sequenced CDR3 bases are TGTGCCAGCACCGCGACTGGGGGGGCGCGGGCT. Protein product: CASTATGGARA. The whole CDR3 region reads CASTATGGARAEQFF.

Concerning this clone: These gene names are mouse names. The read ends 4 residues early relative to the CDR3; the germline J gene fills the gap. The V gene is TRBV1, the J gene TRBJ2-1, with 9 positions matching TRBD1. The length of the CDR3 is 15 residues. Looked up from germline, CDR1 is NSQYPW and CDR2 is LRSPGD (reference sequence). The CDR3 sequence is CTCSALQGAWAEQFF. The CDR3 bases that were read are TGCACCTGCAGTGCACTACAGGGGGCTTGGGCT. Drawing the rest from reference TRBV1 and TRBJ2-1, the complete variable domain is VTLLEQNPRWRLVPRGQAVNLRCILKNSQYPWMSWYQQDLQKQLQWLFTLRSPGDKEVKSLPGADYLATRVTDTELRLQVANMSQGRTLYCTCSALQGAWAEQFFGPGTRLTVL.

In this sample, this clone turned up many times. The gene symbols are mouse symbols. The missing CDR3 end, 4 residues past where the read stops, is filled in from the germline J gene. The genes are TRBV13-3 and TRBJ2-7; the D gene is possibly TRBD1 (6 bases). The CDR3 runs to 13 residues. Germline V CDR1 and CDR2: NNHDY, SYVADS. Trimming removed 8 bases from V and 0 bases from J, with 12 bases in between. The CDR3 protein is CASTGTSSYEQYF. CDR3 DNA, as far as it was read: TGTGCCAGTACCGGGACAAGCTCCTAT.

Points on this clone: Gene names and germline refer to mouse. The sequenced fragment ends 4 residues before the CDR3 boundary, so the rest is inferred from the germline J gene. The chain has TRBV13-3 and TRBJ1-1; no reliable D call. The length of the CDR3 is 12 residues. Germline V gives CDR1 NNHDY, CDR2 SYVADS. CDR3 DNA, as far as it was read: TGTGCCAGCAGTGGTGGGGAGGGA. It is translated as CASSGGEG. The complete CDR3 sequence is CASSGGEGEVFF.

This clone was seen more than once but under ten times. The germline and genes are mouse ones. The read ends 4 residues shy of where the CDR3 ends; the end is completed using the germline J gene. The V and J genes are TRBV16 and TRBJ2-1; TRBD1 matches at 9 bases. CDR1 and CDR2 from the germline V gene are SGHSA and FRNQAP. Germline trimming cut 1 base from V and 4 bases from J; bases unmatched to any gene: 5. This CDR3 has 16 residues. Incomplete CDR3 DNA: TGTGCAAGCAGCTTAGGTGGGACAGGGAAGTATGCT. Translating it yields CASSLGGTGKYA. The complete CDR3 protein is CASSLGGTGKYAEQFF.

In regard to this clone: Gene names and germline refer to mouse. The read stops 4 residues short of the end of the CDR3; the missing end is completed from the germline J gene. The chain employs TRBV1 and TRBJ2-1; a weak D match, TRBD1 (5 bases). Germline assignment: CDR1 NSQYPW and CDR2 LRSPGD (reference sequence). The CDR3 loop spans 13 amino acids. CDR3 DNA (partial): TGCACCTGCAGTGCCCAGGGCGGGGCT. This translates into CTCSAQGGA. The whole CDR3 reads CTCSAQGGAEQFF.

This clone was recorded a few times. These gene names are mouse names. The read ends 4 residues shy of where the CDR3 ends; the end is completed using the germline J gene. The chain couples TRBV1 to TRBJ2-5, with 10 bases aligning to TRBD1. The germline CDR1 and CDR2 sequences are NSQYPW and LRSPGD (reference sequence). This CDR3 contains 17 residues. V shed 1 base, J shed 0 bases, and the junction held 4 bases outside the gene matches. CDR3 bases read: TGCACCTGCAGTGCAGTCGGGACAGGGGATAACCAAGAC. Protein: CTCSAVGTGDNQD. The whole CDR3 reads CTCSAVGTGDNQDTQYF.

In regard to this clone: All gene names here are mouse names. The read falls 4 residues short of the CDR3 end, and the missing part is taken from the germline J gene. This chain joins TRBV17 and TRBJ2-1; the match to TRBD2 covers 8 bases. Germline V lookup: CDR1 MNHDT, CDR2 YYDKIL. Trimming took 2 bases from V and 5 from J; bases not matched to a gene: 2. The CDR3 totals 14 residues. The CDR3 reads CASSRRTGNAEQFF. The covered CDR3 bases are TGTGCTAGCAGTAGACGGACTGGGAATGCT. Drawing the rest from reference TRBV17 and TRBJ2-1, the complete variable domain is DTTVKQNPRYKLARVGKPVNLICSQTMNHDTMYWYQKKPNQAPKLLLFYYDKILNREADTFEKFQSSRPNNSFCSLYIGSAGLEYSAMYLCASSRRTGNAEQFFGPGTRLTVL.

This clone was counted at least ten times. Here the gene names and germline are mouse. The covered CDR3 bases are TGCACCTGCAGTGCCAGGTCCTTTTCCAACGAA. It specifies CTCSARSFSNE. The whole CDR3 sequence is CTCSARSFSNERLFF. The gene calls are TRBV1 and TRBJ1-4; D gene ambiguous. The read ends 4 residues early relative to the CDR3; the germline J gene fills the gap. The CDR3 extends over 15 amino acids. V gave up 3 bases and J gave up 0 bases, with 8 bases separating them. In germline, CDR1 is NSQYPW, CDR2 LRSPGD (reference sequence). Based on the CDR3 plus reference TRBV1 and TRBJ1-4, the full variable domain is VTLLEQNPRWRLVPRGQAVNLRCILKNSQYPWMSWYQQDLQKQLQWLFTLRSPGDKEVKSLPGADYLATRVTDTELRLQVANMSQGRTLYCTCSARSFSNERLFFGHGTKLSVL.

This clone was seen only a few times. The genes are named according to mouse. The CDR3 end lies 4 residues beyond the end of the read and is filled in from the germline J gene. The chain couples TRBV29 to TRBJ2-5, with D unclear. This CDR3 has 11 amino acids. Germline assignment: CDR1 MSHET and CDR2 SYDVDS. The CDR3 region is CASSLRDTQYF. Partial CDR3 DNA: TGTGCTAGCAGTTTGAGGGAC.

This clone was counted only a few times. Mouse germline and gene names are used. The CDR3 goes on 4 residues after the read ends, and that part is filled in from the germline J gene. V usage is TRBV13-3 and J usage is TRBJ2-5, with 8 bases identical to TRBD2. V was pared by 0 bases and J by 0 bases, with 3 bases of the junction left unmatched. This CDR3 spans 16 amino acids. CDR1 and CDR2 (germline): NNHDY, SYVADS. CDR3 protein: CASSDASGGNQDTQYF. CDR3 DNA, as far as it was read: TGTGCCAGCAGTGATGCATCTGGGGGGAACCAAGAC.

On this clone itself: Gene names and germline refer to mouse. The read ends 4 residues early relative to the CDR3; the germline J gene fills the gap. The rearrangement joins TRBV1 to TRBJ1-4, with D perhaps matching TRBD1 (5 bases). CDR1 is NSQYPW and CDR2 is LRSPGD in the germline V gene (reference sequence). This CDR3 contains 15 residues. CDR3: CTCSADGGEGERLFF. The DNA read from the CDR3 is TGCACCTGCAGTGCAGATGGGGGGGAGGGCGAA.

This clone was counted between two and nine times. Gene names refer to mouse genes. The read ends 4 residues shy of where the CDR3 ends; the end is completed using the germline J gene. This chain links TRBV1 with TRBJ2-4; 8 bases match TRBD2. V shed 2 bases and J 2 bases; nucleotides not matched to a gene: 9. CDR1 and CDR2 from the germline V gene are NSQYPW and LRSPGD (reference sequence). CDR3 length equals 17 residues. Partial CDR3 DNA: TGCACCTGCAGTGCAAAAGGGGGGGCGCGAGATCAAAAC. Translating it yields CTCSAKGGARDQN. The CDR3 in full is CTCSAKGGARDQNTLYF.

This clone was picked up a small number of times. Gene names denote mouse genes. The CDR3 end falls 4 residues outside the read, so it is completed with the germline J gene. The chain couples TRBV14 to TRBJ2-1, with 10 positions matching TRBD2. Germline V gene lookup returns CDR1 SGHDT and CDR2 FRDEAV. The CDR3 is 16 amino acids. V shed 4 bases and J 2 bases; nucleotides not matched to a gene: 6. This chain's CDR3 is CASSPRLGGYYAEQFF. CDR3 DNA (partial): TGTGCCAGCAGTCCGCGACTGGGGGGTTACTATGCT.